The 3 T cell receptor beta chains in this list originate from one sample, sequenced in a study of cytomegalovirus exposure and HLA in healthy donors (dated by TCRdb to about 2017). Receptor amplification or capture employed the immunoSEQ multiplex PCR assay. This is the immuneACCESS table as TCRdb keeps it, with only in-frame sequences that have V and J called. A part of the clones is gone; compared with another copy, unresolved V genes explain less than half, and the rest is unexplained. This sample has over 250,000 clones in its table, and 65% to 90% of those were observed once. The top ten clonotypes cover roughly 0.99% of the sample. The specimen was PBMCs. The source of these receptors is a woman between 18 and 29 years old in good health and CMV-seronegative.

V usage is TRBV29-1 and J usage is TRBJ1-1; D is undetermined. Germline-derived CDR1 and CDR2 are SQVTM and ANQGSEA. This CDR3 has 11 residues. V was cut by 4 bases and J by 0 bases, with 3 bases left in between. CDR3 protein: CSVVVNTEAFF. The CDR3 DNA is TGCAGCGTTGTAGTGAACACTGAAGCTTTCTTT.

The chain links TRBV7-2 to TRBJ2-3; D might be TRBD1 (7 bases). V was clipped by 5 bases and J by 1 base, with 22 bases between them. This CDR3 spans 18 amino acids. Germline V gene lookup returns CDR1 SGHTA and CDR2 FQGNSA. Here the CDR3 reads CASSRSVAGGPGTDTQYF. For the CDR3, the DNA is TGTGCCAGCAGCCGCTCGGTAGCAGGGGGGCCCGGCACAGATACGCAGTATTTT.

This clone was seen only a few times. V usage is TRBV2 and J usage is TRBJ1-5; weak D call: TRBD1 (5 bases). Looked up from germline, CDR1 is SNHLY and CDR2 is FYNNEI. Trimming removed 8 bases at V and 5 bases at J, with 10 bases between. The CDR3 extends over 12 amino acids. CDR3 DNA: TGTGCCAGCGCTCGACAGTATCAGCCCCAGCATTTT. Translating gives CASARQYQPQHF. The whole variable domain, filled in from reference TRBV2 and TRBJ1-5, reads EPEVTQTPSHQVTQMGQEVILRCVPISNHLYFYWYRQILGQKVEFLVSFYNNEISEKSEIFDDQFSVERPDGSNFTLKIRSTKLEDSAMYFCASARQYQPQHFGDGTRLSIL.